The rows below give T cell receptor beta chains drawn from one sample of a study of blood T cell repertoires in COVID-19. Profiled with immunoSEQ multiplex PCR; TCRdb holds only in-frame clones, not every one. This table has about 180,000 clones, 80% to 90% appearing once. Sequenced material: PBMCs or T cells enriched from blood (not recorded which). All receptors come from a woman aged 18 to 35 who had recovered from COVID-19. The CDR3 runs from the conserved cysteine through the conserved F or W. The D gene is left open where the match is weak. Rows may omit the clone size; those that give it use once, few, many or a size class.

D: TRBD2
size: once
V: TRBV2
J: TRBJ2-1
DNA: TGTGCCAGCAGCCCGGGACTAAACAATGAGCAGTTCTTC
CDR3: CASSPGLNNEQFF

D: -
size: -
V: TRBV12-3/TRBV12-4
J: TRBJ2-3
DNA: TGTGCCAGCAGTCCCTCCCGGGGTACGCAGTATTTT
CDR3: CASSPSRGTQYF

D: -
size: -
V: TRBV23-1
J: TRBJ1-5
DNA: TGCGCCAGCAGTCAATCCCATAACCGGGGAACCGGGACAACAACGCAACCCGGTGGGCAGCCCCAGCATTTT
CDR3: CASSQSHNRGTGTTTQPGGQPQHF

D: -
size: -
V: TRBV27
J: TRBJ1-2
DNA: TGTGCCAGCAGGCCTCGGGACACCGGTAACTATGGCTACACCTTC
CDR3: CASRPRDTGNYGYTF

D: TRBD2
size: -
V: TRBV28
J: TRBJ2-5
DNA: TGTGCCAGCGGGGGGATGAGCGGGAGAGGGGAGACCCAGTACTTC
CDR3: CASGGMSGRGETQYF

D: -
size: -
V: TRBV5-1
J: TRBJ2-7
DNA: TGCGCCAGCAGCTTGGAGGGACACAGCTACGAGCAGTACTTC
CDR3: CASSLEGHSYEQYF

D: -
size: -
V: TRBV18
J: TRBJ1-3
DNA: TGTGCCAGCTCACAGGGGTCTGGAAACACCATATATTTT
CDR3: CASSQGSGNTIYF

D: -
size: -
V: TRBV18
J: TRBJ1-6
DNA: TGTGCCAGCTCACCGAACCCAAGTACAGGGTCGGGAGGTTCACCCCTCCACTTT
CDR3: CASSPNPSTGSGGSPLHF

D: TRBD2
size: few
V: TRBV2
J: TRBJ2-3
DNA: TGTGCCAGCAGTGACGGGAGGGTCGGCAAAGATACGCAGTATTTT
CDR3: CASSDGRVGKDTQYF

D: TRBD2
size: -
V: TRBV7-6
J: TRBJ2-5
DNA: TGTGCCAGCACTGGGACTAGCGGAAACTTC
CDR3: CASTGTSGNF

D: TRBD1
size: -
V: TRBV7-2
J: TRBJ2-3
DNA: TGTGCCAGCAGCGAGGACAGGGGGCACACAGATACGCAGTATTTT
CDR3: CASSEDRGHTDTQYF

D: TRBD2
size: -
V: TRBV6-2/TRBV6-3
J: TRBJ2-1
DNA: TGTGCCAGCAGTCCAATAGGGACTAGCGGGGGGCGTTTTGAGCAGTTCTTC
CDR3: CASSPIGTSGGRFEQFF

D: -
size: -
V: TRBV21-1
J: TRBJ1-5
DNA: TGTGCCAGCAGGGACAGCCACTATCAGCCCCAGCATTTT
CDR3: CASRDSHYQPQHF

D: -
size: -
V: TRBV5-8
J: TRBJ1-2
DNA: TGTGCCAGCAGCTTCACAGGGACTGGCTACACCTTC
CDR3: CASSFTGTGYTF

D: TRBD2
size: -
V: TRBV28
J: TRBJ2-7
DNA: TGTGCCAGCAGTTTATGGACTAGCGGGAGAGGGATTGCCTACGAGCAGTACTTC
CDR3: CASSLWTSGRGIAYEQYF

D: -
size: -
V: TRBV19
J: TRBJ1-6
DNA: TGTGCCAGTAAGGGGGAGGGTAATTCACCCCTCCACTTT
CDR3: CASKGEGNSPLHF

D: TRBD1
size: -
V: TRBV19
J: TRBJ1-2
DNA: TGTGCCAGTAGTAAAAAGCTAATGGGACAGGGTTTCGATGGCTACACCTTC
CDR3: CASSKKLMGQGFDGYTF

D: -
size: few
V: TRBV30
J: TRBJ1-3
DNA: TGTGCCTGGAGCAAAGGGAGCTCTGGAAACACCATATATTTT
CDR3: CAWSKGSSGNTIYF

D: TRBD2
size: -
V: TRBV7-3
J: TRBJ2-1
DNA: TGTGCCAGCAGCCCCCGGGGACTAGCGGGGGGCAATGAGCAGTTCTTC
CDR3: CASSPRGLAGGNEQFF

D: -
size: -
V: TRBV12-3/TRBV12-4
J: TRBJ1-1
DNA: TGTGCCAGCAGTTTAGGCGGGGCTGCTGAAGCTTTCTTT
CDR3: CASSLGGAAEAFF

D: -
size: -
V: TRBV5-1
J: TRBJ2-5
DNA: TGCGCCAGCAGCTTGCAACCAGGGTCTGAAGAGACCCAGTACTTC
CDR3: CASSLQPGSEETQYF

D: TRBD2
size: once
V: TRBV4-1
J: TRBJ2-1
DNA: TGCGCCAGCAGCCAAGGGACTAGCGGGAGCGGGGGGCAGTTCTTC
CDR3: CASSQGTSGSGGQFF

D: TRBD1
size: once
V: TRBV7-2
J: TRBJ1-1
DNA: TGTGCCAGCAGCCTAATGACAGGGGAGGTCGCTGAAGCTTTCTTT
CDR3: CASSLMTGEVAEAFF

D: TRBD2
size: -
V: TRBV5-4
J: TRBJ2-3
DNA: TGTGCCAGCAGCCCTCCTGAGCGGGAGGGCCGAGATACGCAGTATTTT
CDR3: CASSPPEREGRDTQYF

D: TRBD2
size: -
V: TRBV5-1
J: TRBJ2-7
DNA: TGCGCCAGCAGCTTGGTAGGCGGGAGGGCCTACGAGCAGTACTTC
CDR3: CASSLVGGRAYEQYF

D: TRBD1
size: -
V: TRBV11-2
J: TRBJ2-5
DNA: TGTGCCAGCAGCGCCGGGACAGGGGGCCTTCAAGAGACCCAGTACTTC
CDR3: CASSAGTGGLQETQYF

D: TRBD1
size: -
V: TRBV29-1
J: TRBJ1-2
DNA: TGCAGCGTTGACTCTGGGACAGGGGGCGATTACATCGATGGCTACACCTTC
CDR3: CSVDSGTGGDYIDGYTF

D: -
size: few
V: TRBV19
J: TRBJ1-4
DNA: TGTGCCAGTAGGGCACAGATTAATGAAAAACTGTTTTTT
CDR3: CASRAQINEKLFF

D: TRBD1
size: -
V: TRBV5-4
J: TRBJ1-1
DNA: TGTGCCAGCAGTTTACCGACAGGGGAGATGAACACTGAAGCTTTCTTT
CDR3: CASSLPTGEMNTEAFF

D: -
size: -
V: TRBV12-3/TRBV12-4
J: TRBJ1-1
DNA: TGTGCCAGCAGACTTACTATGAACACTGAAGCTTTCTTT
CDR3: CASRLTMNTEAFF

D: -
size: -
V: TRBV3-1/TRBV3-2
J: TRBJ1-3
DNA: TGTGCCAGTTATGGGGACTCCCGCTCTGGAAACACCATATATTTT
CDR3: CASYGDSRSGNTIYF

D: -
size: -
V: TRBV19
J: TRBJ1-5
DNA: TGTGCCAGTAGTGCAAGGGGCGAACAGCCCCAGCATTTT
CDR3: CASSARGEQPQHF

D: TRBD1
size: -
V: TRBV5-1
J: TRBJ2-5
DNA: TGCGCCAGCAGCTTGGTGCCCCAGGGGGTTGCGGCCCAGTACTTC
CDR3: CASSLVPQGVAAQYF

D: -
size: -
V: TRBV21-1
J: TRBJ2-3
DNA: TGTGCCAGCAGCAAACGCGGGAGCGGGGGCCGCACAGATACGCAGTATTTT
CDR3: CASSKRGSGGRTDTQYF

D: TRBD1
size: -
V: TRBV28
J: TRBJ2-7
DNA: TGTGCCACAGACCGGGACAGGCTTGCCTACGAGCAGTACTTC
CDR3: CATDRDRLAYEQYF

D: -
size: few
V: TRBV9
J: TRBJ1-2
DNA: TGTGCCAGCAGCGTATCAGGGGCCTGGGGAGGCTACACCTTC
CDR3: CASSVSGAWGGYTF

D: -
size: once
V: TRBV5-6
J: TRBJ2-5
DNA: TGTGCCAGCAGCTTCACTGGCCCAGGGCAAGAGACCCAGTACTTC
CDR3: CASSFTGPGQETQYF

D: -
size: once
V: TRBV7-2
J: TRBJ2-7
DNA: TGTGCCAGCAGCCCGACGGGGGTTTTCTCCTACGAGCAGTACTTC
CDR3: CASSPTGVFSYEQYF

D: -
size: -
V: TRBV19
J: TRBJ1-6
DNA: TGTGCCAGTCAGACAGCCTCCTACAGGGATTATAATTCACCCCTCCACTTT
CDR3: CASQTASYRDYNSPLHF

D: TRBD1
size: -
V: TRBV13
J: TRBJ2-7
DNA: TGTGCCAGCAGCTGGGGACAGCACTACGAGCAGTACTTC
CDR3: CASSWGQHYEQYF

D: -
size: few
V: TRBV10-3
J: TRBJ1-2
DNA: TGTGCCATCAGTGATTGGCAGGGGTATGGCTACACCTTC
CDR3: CAISDWQGYGYTF

D: TRBD1
size: -
V: TRBV5-6
J: TRBJ1-3
DNA: TGTGCCAGCAGCTTTGCAGGGGGTGGAAACACCATATATTTT
CDR3: CASSFAGGGNTIYF

D: -
size: once
V: TRBV19
J: TRBJ2-1
DNA: TGTGCCAGTAGTATAAGCACCTACAATGAGCAGTTCTTC
CDR3: CASSISTYNEQFF

D: -
size: -
V: TRBV9
J: TRBJ1-3
DNA: TGTGCCAGCAGCGTAGTAGATAATCCTGGAAACACCATATATTTT
CDR3: CASSVVDNPGNTIYF

D: TRBD2
size: -
V: TRBV27
J: TRBJ2-7
DNA: TGTGCCAGCAGTCCAGCTAGCGGGAGGATCTACGAGCAGTACTTC
CDR3: CASSPASGRIYEQYF

D: -
size: -
V: TRBV2
J: TRBJ1-6
DNA: TGTGCCAGCAGTGAAGAACGGACAGCCTATAATTCACCCCTCCACTTT
CDR3: CASSEERTAYNSPLHF

D: -
size: -
V: TRBV6-6
J: TRBJ2-1
DNA: TGTGCCAGCAGTTACAGCGGACTCAATGAGCAGTTCTTC
CDR3: CASSYSGLNEQFF

D: TRBD2
size: -
V: TRBV5-1
J: TRBJ2-3
DNA: TGCGCCAGCAGCCCGGGGGGGCCTGGAGATACGCAGTATTTT
CDR3: CASSPGGPGDTQYF

D: -
size: -
V: TRBV19
J: TRBJ1-3
DNA: TGTGCCAGTAGTATAGGGCAGAACTCTGGAAACACCATATATTTT
CDR3: CASSIGQNSGNTIYF